A selection of T cell receptor beta chains follows, all from one sample in a study of T cell responses to AZD1222 COVID-19 vaccine. TCRdb's table, derived via immunoSEQ multiplex PCR, lists solely in-frame clones and lacks some. The table records about 100,000 clones, around nine tenths of them present only once. The specimen was peripheral blood, collected 28 days after the second AZD1222 dose. The receptors come from an adult who received the AZD1222 COVID-19 vaccine. Both conserved end residues are part of each CDR3. D genes are given only for firm matches. The listing skips clone size in some rows; elsewhere it reads once, few, many or a size class.

v_call,clone_size,j_call,d_call,cdr3_aa,cdr3_nt
TRBV7-6,.,TRBJ2-5,TRBD2,CASSLAATSGSQTQYF,TGTGCCAGCAGCTTAGCGGCCACTAGCGGGAGCCAGACCCAGTACTTC
TRBV2,.,TRBJ1-2,.,CASSENNRVVWGYTF,TGTGCCAGCAGTGAAAATAACAGGGTAGTGTGGGGCTACACCTTC
TRBV30,.,TRBJ2-2,.,CAWRANTGELFF,TGTGCCTGGAGAGCCAACACCGGGGAGCTGTTTTTT
TRBV7-9,.,TRBJ1-4,.,CASSLGGPAGEKLFF,TGTGCCAGCAGCTTAGGTGGGCCGGCGGGAGAAAAACTGTTTTTT
TRBV12-3/TRBV12-4,.,TRBJ1-2,TRBD1,CASSRRTGGSYTF,TGTGCCAGCAGTAGAAGGACAGGGGGAAGCTACACCTTC
TRBV28,.,TRBJ1-4,.,CASSLVGATNEKLFF,TGTGCCAGCAGTTTGGTTGGGGCAACTAATGAAAAACTGTTTTTT
TRBV6-2/TRBV6-3,.,TRBJ2-5,TRBD1,CASSRTGVVGETQYF,TGTGCCAGCAGTCGGACAGGGGTGGTGGGTGAGACCCAGTACTTC
TRBV28,.,TRBJ2-1,.,CASSLTSAPRVRENEQFF,TGTGCCAGCAGTTTAACGTCTGCTCCCAGAGTGAGGGAAAATGAGCAGTTCTTC
TRBV29-1,.,TRBJ2-7,TRBD1,CSVEGQGTYEQYF,TGCAGCGTTGAGGGACAGGGGACTTACGAGCAGTACTTC
TRBV6-2/TRBV6-3,.,TRBJ2-3,.,CASSYSDRAFRDTDTQYF,TGTGCCAGCAGTTACTCGGATCGTGCATTTAGGGACACAGATACGCAGTATTTT
TRBV30,.,TRBJ1-1,.,CACQCSTNTEAFF,TGTGCCTGCCAATGTAGCACGAACACTGAAGCTTTCTTT
TRBV7-9,once,TRBJ2-7,TRBD1,CASSLYGQVNEQYF,TGTGCCAGCAGCTTATACGGACAGGTGAACGAGCAGTACTTC
TRBV12-3/TRBV12-4,once,TRBJ1-6,.,CASRPGPNSPLHF,TGTGCCAGTAGACCAGGTCCCAATTCACCCCTCCACTTT
TRBV7-9,.,TRBJ1-1,.,CASSNPSMNTEAFF,TGTGCCAGCAGCAACCCGAGCATGAACACTGAAGCTTTCTTT
TRBV3-1/TRBV3-2,.,TRBJ2-7,.,CASSQVLREQYF,TGTGCCAGCAGCCAAGTTCTCCGCGAGCAGTACTTC
TRBV25-1,once,TRBJ2-7,TRBD2,CASRNWGGPRTYF,TGTGCCAGCAGGAATTGGGGGGGACCTAGGACATACTTC
TRBV6-5,.,TRBJ1-5,.,CASGGIGNQPQHF,TGTGCCAGCGGCGGGATCGGAAATCAGCCCCAGCATTTT
TRBV3-1/TRBV3-2,.,TRBJ2-3,.,CASSQEVGQADTQYF,TGTGCCAGCAGCCAAGAGGTAGGACAAGCAGATACGCAGTATTTT
TRBV19,.,TRBJ2-3,TRBD2,CASSRRETDTQYF,TGTGCCAGTAGCCGGCGGGAGACAGATACGCAGTATTTT
TRBV30,.,TRBJ2-3,.,CAWSSRQDPVDTQYF,TGTGCCTGGAGTTCTAGACAGGATCCTGTAGATACGCAGTATTTT
TRBV7-2,.,TRBJ1-1,.,CASSWGVVGTEAFF,TGTGCCAGCAGCTGGGGGGTTGTGGGCACTGAAGCTTTCTTT
TRBV11-2,.,TRBJ2-3,.,CASSLIGADTQYF,TGTGCCAGCAGCTTAATAGGGGCGGATACGCAGTATTTT
TRBV9,.,TRBJ2-1,.,CASSPNVLPGSYNEQFF,TGTGCCAGCAGCCCCAACGTTCTACCCGGCTCCTACAATGAGCAGTTCTTC
TRBV5-1,.,TRBJ2-3,TRBD2,CASSLAPSGDTQYF,TGCGCCAGCAGCTTGGCGCCTAGCGGAGATACGCAGTATTTT
TRBV27,.,TRBJ1-6,.,CASSPGAGSPLHF,TGTGCCAGCAGTCCCGGGGCGGGTTCACCCCTCCACTTT
TRBV5-5,.,TRBJ2-5,.,CASSFRGETQYF,TGTGCCAGCAGCTTTAGGGGTGAGACCCAGTACTTC
TRBV28,.,TRBJ1-2,TRBD1,CASSYRGSGYGYTF,TGTGCCAGCAGTTACAGGGGATCCGGCTATGGCTACACCTTC
TRBV28,.,TRBJ1-6,.,CASSLATVYNSPLHF,TGTGCCAGCAGTTTGGCTACGGTATATAATTCACCCCTCCACTTT
TRBV27,.,TRBJ2-1,.,CASTPPGGEQFF,TGTGCCAGCACCCCCCCAGGCGGGGAGCAGTTCTTC
TRBV28,.,TRBJ1-2,.,CASISGALSIYGYTF,TGTGCCAGCATTTCAGGGGCCCTCTCTATCTATGGCTACACCTTC
TRBV6-6,.,TRBJ2-4,TRBD2,CASSRPKGTSGRGRAKNIQYF,TGTGCCAGCAGCCGCCCGAAAGGGACTAGCGGGAGAGGGCGGGCCAAAAACATTCAGTACTTC
TRBV3-1/TRBV3-2,once,TRBJ2-3,.,CASSRDSGSSTDTQYF,TGTGCCAGCAGCCGAGATAGCGGTTCTAGCACAGATACGCAGTATTTT
TRBV21-1,.,TRBJ1-1,.,CASSRENRGGTEAFF,TGTGCCAGCAGCAGAGAAAACAGGGGAGGCACTGAAGCTTTCTTT
TRBV5-1,.,TRBJ2-7,TRBD2,CASSLRLAGSSYEQYF,TGCGCCAGCAGCTTAAGGCTAGCGGGATCCTCCTACGAGCAGTACTTC
TRBV28,.,TRBJ1-1,.,CASSPVPKDTEAFF,TGTGCCAGCAGTCCGGTACCCAAGGACACTGAAGCTTTCTTT
TRBV30,.,TRBJ2-4,.,CAWALQGGKNIQYF,TGTGCCTGGGCTTTGCAGGGGGGGAAAAACATTCAGTACTTC
TRBV11-1,.,TRBJ2-1,.,CASSQLNEQFF,TGTGCCAGCAGTCAACTCAATGAGCAGTTCTTC
TRBV28,.,TRBJ1-2,.,CASKILTGGSYGYTF,TGTGCCAGCAAAATCCTGACAGGCGGCAGCTATGGCTACACCTTC
TRBV5-1,.,TRBJ1-2,.,CASSLALGSRGYGYTF,TGCGCCAGCAGCTTGGCCCTTGGAAGCAGGGGTTATGGCTACACCTTC
TRBV29-1,.,TRBJ2-7,.,CSVGSREKGHEQYF,TGCAGCGTTGGATCCCGGGAGAAGGGCCACGAGCAGTACTTC
TRBV9,few,TRBJ2-7,TRBD1,CASSVRQGGEQYF,TGTGCCAGCAGCGTAAGACAGGGGGGCGAGCAGTACTTC
TRBV27,.,TRBJ2-1,TRBD1,CASRRQGDNEQFF,TGTGCCAGCAGACGACAGGGTGACAATGAGCAGTTCTTC
TRBV5-1,.,TRBJ1-2,.,CASSLDSTTNYGYTF,TGCGCCAGCAGCTTGGACAGCACTACTAACTATGGCTACACCTTC
TRBV7-9,.,TRBJ1-6,.,CASSLGQDNSPLHF,TGTGCCAGCAGCTTAGGACAGGACAATTCACCCCTCCACTTT
TRBV7-2,.,TRBJ1-5,.,CASSGEGKGGNQPQHF,TGTGCCAGCAGTGGGGAGGGAAAAGGTGGCAATCAGCCCCAGCATTTT
TRBV9,.,TRBJ2-1,.,CASSVAGVFYNEQFF,TGTGCCAGCAGCGTAGCGGGAGTCTTCTACAATGAGCAGTTCTTC
TRBV3-1/TRBV3-2,.,TRBJ1-6,.,CASSQDGQAYNSPLHF,TGTGCCAGCAGCCAAGATGGCCAGGCCTATAATTCACCCCTCCACTTT